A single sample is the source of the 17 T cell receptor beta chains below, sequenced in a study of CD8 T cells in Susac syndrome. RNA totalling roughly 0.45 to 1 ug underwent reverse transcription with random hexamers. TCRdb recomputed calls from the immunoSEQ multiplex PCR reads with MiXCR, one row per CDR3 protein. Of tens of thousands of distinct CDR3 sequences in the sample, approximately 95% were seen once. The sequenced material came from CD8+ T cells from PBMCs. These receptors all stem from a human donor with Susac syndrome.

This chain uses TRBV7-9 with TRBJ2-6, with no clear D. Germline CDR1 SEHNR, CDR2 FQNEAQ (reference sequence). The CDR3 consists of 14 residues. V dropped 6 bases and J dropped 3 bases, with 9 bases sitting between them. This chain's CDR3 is CASRVVLGANVLTF. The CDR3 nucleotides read TGTGCCAGCAGGGTCGTCCTTGGGGCCAACGTCCTGACTTTC. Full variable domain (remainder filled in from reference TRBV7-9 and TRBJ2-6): DTGVSQNPRHKITKRGQNVTFRCDPISEHNRLYWYRQTLGQGPEFLTYFQNEAQLEKSRLLSDRFSAERPKGSFSTLEIQRTEQGDSAMYLCASRVVLGANVLTFGAGSRLTVL.

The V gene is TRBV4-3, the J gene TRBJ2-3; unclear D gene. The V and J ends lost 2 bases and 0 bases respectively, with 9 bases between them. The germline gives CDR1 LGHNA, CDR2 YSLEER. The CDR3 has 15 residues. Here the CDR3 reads CASSQSHPSTDTQYF. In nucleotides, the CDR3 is TGCGCCAGCAGCCAATCCCACCCAAGCACAGATACGCAGTATTTT.

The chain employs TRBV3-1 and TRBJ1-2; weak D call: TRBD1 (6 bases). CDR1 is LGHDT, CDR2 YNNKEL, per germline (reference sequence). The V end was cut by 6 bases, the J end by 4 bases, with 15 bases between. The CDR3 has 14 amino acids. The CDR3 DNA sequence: TGTGCCAGCAGTGCAGGGGTGGGGGCCTATGGCTACACCTTC. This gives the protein CASSAGVGAYGYTF.

This chain's CDR3 is CASSLGGAQETQYF. CDR3 bases: TGTGCCAGCAGCTTAGGAGGGGCCCAAGAGACCCAGTACTTC. This chain joins TRBV7-9 and TRBJ2-5; either TRBD1 or TRBD2 may supply D (5 bases each). V lost 1 base to trimming and J lost 1 base, with 7 bases between them. This CDR3 has 14 residues. CDR1 and CDR2 (germline): SEHNR, FQNEAQ (reference sequence).

The CDR3 DNA reads as TGTGCCAGCAGCTTAGCGCAAGCGGGAGGGCTATTAAGCACAGATACGCAGTATTTT. This sequence encodes CASSLAQAGGLLSTDTQYF. The chain recombines TRBV7-8 with TRBJ2-3, with 10 bases identical to TRBD2. Germline CDR1 SGHVS, CDR2 FQNEAQ. The V and J ends lost 0 bases and 0 bases, in that order; junction bases with no gene match: 9. The CDR3 sequence is 19 residues long.

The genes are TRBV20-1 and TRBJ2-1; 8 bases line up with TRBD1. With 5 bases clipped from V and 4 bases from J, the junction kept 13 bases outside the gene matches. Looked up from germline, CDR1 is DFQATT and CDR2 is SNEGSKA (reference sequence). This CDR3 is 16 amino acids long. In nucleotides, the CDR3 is TGCAGTGCTTCGCCATCGGACAGGGTGAGGTACAATGAGCAGTTCTTC. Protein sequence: CSASPSDRVRYNEQFF.

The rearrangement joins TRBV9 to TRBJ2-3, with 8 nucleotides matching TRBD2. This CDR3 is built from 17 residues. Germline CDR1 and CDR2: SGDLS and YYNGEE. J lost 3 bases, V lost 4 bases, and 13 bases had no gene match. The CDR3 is CASSINKAGEVTDTQYF. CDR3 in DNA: TGTGCCAGCAGCATAAACAAAGCGGGAGAAGTAACAGATACGCAGTATTTT.

CDR3 nucleotide sequence: TGTGCCAGCAGCCAGGCGGTCATGCGGGAGGGGAACATTCAGTACTTC. Its protein is CASSQAVMREGNIQYF. The chain employs TRBV7-8 and TRBJ2-4; TRBD2 aligns across 9 bases. Germline V gene lookup returns CDR1 SGHVS and CDR2 FQNEAQ. With V trimmed by 5 bases and J by 7 bases, 12 bases remained unmatched. The CDR3 runs to 16 residues.

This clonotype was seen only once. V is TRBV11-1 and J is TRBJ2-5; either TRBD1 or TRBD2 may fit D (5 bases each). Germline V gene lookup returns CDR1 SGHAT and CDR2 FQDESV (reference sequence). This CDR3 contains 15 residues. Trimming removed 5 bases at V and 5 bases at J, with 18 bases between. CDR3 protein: CASSPYGTAVETQYF. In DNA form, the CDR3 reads TGTGCCAGCAGCCCGTATGGGACCGCTGTGGAGACCCAGTACTTC.

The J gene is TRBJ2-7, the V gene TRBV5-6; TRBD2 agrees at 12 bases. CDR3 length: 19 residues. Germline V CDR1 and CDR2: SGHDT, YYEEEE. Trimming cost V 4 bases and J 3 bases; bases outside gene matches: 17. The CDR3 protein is CASSEYSSSSGRALYEQYF. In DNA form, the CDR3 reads TGTGCCAGCAGCGAGTACAGTTCCTCTAGCGGGAGGGCCCTCTACGAGCAGTACTTC.

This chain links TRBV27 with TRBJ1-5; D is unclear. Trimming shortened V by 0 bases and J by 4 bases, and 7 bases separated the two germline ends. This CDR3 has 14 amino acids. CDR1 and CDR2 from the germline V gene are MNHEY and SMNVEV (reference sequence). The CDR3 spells CASSLSLGNQPQHF. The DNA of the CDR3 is TGTGCCAGCAGTTTATCGTTAGGAAATCAGCCCCAGCATTTT.

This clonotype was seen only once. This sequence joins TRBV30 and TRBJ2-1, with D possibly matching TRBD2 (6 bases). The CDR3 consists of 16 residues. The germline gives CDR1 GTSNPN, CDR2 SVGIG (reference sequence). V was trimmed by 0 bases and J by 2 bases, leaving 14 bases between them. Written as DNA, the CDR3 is TGTGCCTGGAGTGTCTTGGGAGGCCAAGCCTACAATGAGCAGTTCTTC. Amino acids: CAWSVLGGQAYNEQFF.

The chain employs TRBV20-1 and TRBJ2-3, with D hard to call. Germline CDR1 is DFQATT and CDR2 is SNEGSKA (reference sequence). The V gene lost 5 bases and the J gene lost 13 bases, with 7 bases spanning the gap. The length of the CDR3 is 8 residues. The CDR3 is CSAPTEYF. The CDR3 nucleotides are TGCAGTGCTCCCACTGAGTATTTT.

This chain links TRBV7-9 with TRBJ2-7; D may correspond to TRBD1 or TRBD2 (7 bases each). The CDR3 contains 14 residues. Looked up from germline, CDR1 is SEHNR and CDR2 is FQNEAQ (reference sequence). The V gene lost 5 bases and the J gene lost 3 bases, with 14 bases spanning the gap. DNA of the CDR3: TGTGCCAGCAGCCGAGCGGGACAGCTCTACGAGCAGTACTTC. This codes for CASSRAGQLYEQYF.

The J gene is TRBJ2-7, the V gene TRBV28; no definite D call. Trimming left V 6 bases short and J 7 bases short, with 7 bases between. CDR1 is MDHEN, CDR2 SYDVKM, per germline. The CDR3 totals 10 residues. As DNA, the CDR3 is TGTGCCAGCAGCTCCGGAGAGCAGTACTTC. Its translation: CASSSGEQYF. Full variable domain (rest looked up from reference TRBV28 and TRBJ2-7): DVKVTQSSRYLVKRTGEKVFLECVQDMDHENMFWYRQDPGLGLRLIYFSYDVKMKEKGDIPEGYSVSREKKERFSLILESASTNQTSMYLCASSSGEQYFGPGTRLTVT.

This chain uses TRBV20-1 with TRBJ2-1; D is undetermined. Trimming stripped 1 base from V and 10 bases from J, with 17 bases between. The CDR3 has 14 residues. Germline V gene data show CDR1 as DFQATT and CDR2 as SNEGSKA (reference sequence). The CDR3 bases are TGCAGTGCTAGAGTGCCGGATTGGATGGGAGAGCAGTTCTTC. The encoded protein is CSARVPDWMGEQFF.

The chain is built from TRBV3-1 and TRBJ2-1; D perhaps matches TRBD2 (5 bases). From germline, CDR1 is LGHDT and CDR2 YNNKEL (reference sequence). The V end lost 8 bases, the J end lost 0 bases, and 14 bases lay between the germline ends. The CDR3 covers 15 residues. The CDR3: CASEAGLSSYNEQFF. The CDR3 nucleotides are TGTGCCAGCGAGGCGGGCCTAAGCTCCTACAATGAGCAGTTCTTC.